What follows are 9 T cell receptor beta chains derived from one specimen sequenced in a study of blood T cell repertoires in COVID-19. The method was immunoSEQ multiplex PCR; TCRdb's version includes in-frame clones alone and lacks a portion of them. The repertoire includes under 300,000 clones, 85% to 90% of them detected once, and 6% to 9% sits in the top ten. Sequenced material: peripheral blood. These receptors all stem from a woman in her seventies with active or convalescent COVID-19.

The gene calls are TRBV10-3 and TRBJ2-1; 10 nucleotides match TRBD1. The CDR3 totals 14 residues. The V and J ends lost 8 bases and 7 bases, in that order; junction bases with no gene match: 8. Germline V gives CDR1 ENHRY, CDR2 SYGVKD. Here the CDR3 reads CAIRQGQGQNEQFF. The CDR3 nucleotides are TGTGCCATCCGGCAGGGACAGGGGCAAAATGAGCAGTTCTTC.

The rearrangement uses TRBV24-1 and TRBJ2-1; D remains unclear. The length of the CDR3 is 15 residues. Germline loops: CDR1 KGHDR, CDR2 SFDVKD. With 3 bases removed from V and 2 bases from J, the gap between germline ends came to 10 bases. The CDR3 coding sequence is TGTGCCACCAGTGATCCGGTTATTCCCTACAATGAGCAGTTCTTC. Protein: CATSDPVIPYNEQFF.

The rearrangement links TRBV27 to TRBJ1-2, with TRBD1 identical over 7 bases. This CDR3 region has 14 residues. Germline CDR1 is MNHEY and CDR2 is SMNVEV (reference sequence). Unmatched junction bases numbered 8, after V lost 2 bases and J lost 8 bases. The DNA of the CDR3 is TGTGCCAGCAGTTTAACACAGGGGCCGGGGGGCTACACCTTC. This sequence encodes CASSLTQGPGGYTF.

This chain joins TRBV5-1 and TRBJ2-5; D perhaps matches TRBD2 (6 bases). Germline V lookup: CDR1 SGHRS, CDR2 YFSETQ. V lost 6 bases to trimming and J lost 5 bases, with 14 bases between them. The CDR3 extends over 13 amino acids. The CDR3 sequence is CASKTGAWETQYF. The CDR3 region has the DNA TGCGCCAGCAAGACGGGAGCGTGGGAGACCCAGTACTTC.

V gene TRBV18 combines with J gene TRBJ2-7, with a tentative D call TRBD2 (5 bases). Germline CDR1 KGHSH, CDR2 LQKENI. This CDR3 has 15 residues. The V end was cut by 4 bases, the J end by 2 bases, with 15 bases between. The CDR3 protein is CASSLFDAGTYEQYF. The CDR3 nucleotides are TGTGCCAGCTCACTGTTCGATGCGGGTACCTACGAGCAGTACTTC.

This clone is a singleton in its sample. The chain is built from TRBV27 and TRBJ2-3; D is undetermined. Germline CDR1 reads MNHEY; CDR2 reads SMNVEV (reference sequence). Between the trimmed V and J ends, which lost 10 bases and 3 bases, there was a span of 17 bases. This CDR3 has 14 amino acids. The CDR3 nucleotides read TGTGCCACCGCCAAGCCACCCGAGACAGATACGCAGTATTTT. Its protein is CATAKPPETDTQYF.

The chain combines TRBV5-1 with TRBJ1-1; D is undetermined. The CDR3 runs 15 residues. V gave up 3 bases and J gave up 0 bases, with 12 bases separating them. The germline V gene encodes CDR1 SGHRS and CDR2 YFSETQ. The CDR3 coding sequence is TGCGCCAGCAGCTCCCTCGCGGGCATGAACACTGAAGCTTTCTTT. Encoded protein: CASSSLAGMNTEAFF.

The rearrangement links TRBV5-1 to TRBJ1-1, with 8 bases matching TRBD1. Germline V gene lookup returns CDR1 SGHRS and CDR2 YFSETQ. This CDR3 has 15 residues. The V and J ends lost 0 bases and 1 base, in that order; junction bases with no gene match: 2. The chain's CDR3 is CASSLGGTGNTEAFF. The DNA of the CDR3 is TGCGCCAGCAGCTTGGGTGGGACAGGGAACACTGAAGCTTTCTTT.

The chain employs TRBV24-1 and TRBJ1-2, with D unclear. Germline assignment: CDR1 KGHDR and CDR2 SFDVKD. The ends were cut back, 5 bases at V and 8 bases at J, with 14 bases in the middle. The CDR3 extends over 13 amino acids. Here the CDR3 reads CATSGIREGGYTF. In DNA form, the CDR3 reads TGTGCCACCAGTGGGATTCGGGAAGGGGGCTACACCTTC.